These 22 T cell receptor beta chains were all obtained from the same sample, sequenced in a study of T cell responses to AZD1222 COVID-19 vaccine. Method: immunoSEQ multiplex PCR; TCRdb's copy keeps in-frame clones and lacks some. The repertoire holds about 140,000 clones, with roughly 92% as singletons. The specimen comprised peripheral blood, sampled 28 days after the second AZD1222 dose. The receptors here all came from an adult who received the AZD1222 COVID-19 vaccine.

The CDR3 DNA follows: TGTGCCAGCAGTTTAATCCCTGGAAACACCATATATTTT. Protein: CASSLIPGNTIYF. V and J are TRBV28 and TRBJ1-3; D not certain. Germline V gives CDR1 MDHEN, CDR2 SYDVKM. V lost 2 bases and J lost 2, with 4 bases in between. This CDR3 has 13 residues.

This clone was detected once. V gene TRBV5-5 combines with J gene TRBJ1-2; a possible D gene is TRBD1 (5 bases). Trimming shortened V by 1 base and J by 7 bases, and 11 bases separated the two germline ends. CDR3 length equals 13 residues. Per germline, CDR1 SGHKS and CDR2 YYEKEE (reference sequence). In DNA, the CDR3 is TGTGCCAGCAGCTTGCGGGGGTCTGGTGGCTACACCTTC. Translated: CASSLRGSGGYTF.

This clone was seen only once. The chain has TRBV2 and TRBJ1-1, with 7 bases lining up with TRBD1. Germline V gives CDR1 SNHLY, CDR2 FYNNEI. V lost 6 bases, J lost 4 bases, and 5 bases stayed unmatched. The CDR3 extends over 13 amino acids. The CDR3 region is CASRGGEGTEAFF. The DNA for the CDR3 is TGTGCCAGCAGAGGGGGCGAGGGCACTGAAGCTTTCTTT.

V gene TRBV5-4 combines with J gene TRBJ1-6; D perhaps matches TRBD1 (6 bases). V was trimmed by 3 bases and J by 5 bases, leaving 12 bases between them. The CDR3 runs 15 residues. CDR1 SGHNT and CDR2 YYREEE come from the germline V gene (reference sequence). This CDR3 reads CASSSAGHNNSPLHF. CDR3 nucleotide sequence: TGTGCCAGCAGCTCCGCGGGACATAATAATTCACCCCTCCACTTT. The full variable domain, in which reference TRBV5-4 and TRBJ1-6 provide the parts outside the CDR3, is ETGVTQSPTHLIKTRGQQVTLRCSSQSGHNTVSWYQQALGQGPQFIFQYYREEENGRGNFPPRFSGLQFPNYSSELNVNALELDDSALYLCASSSAGHNNSPLHFGNGTRLTVT.

The chain has TRBV29-1 and TRBJ1-2; D call uncertain. The CDR3 extends over 10 amino acids. Trimming cost V 6 bases and J 5 bases, with 7 bases left between them. Germline loops: CDR1 SQVTM, CDR2 ANQGSEA. CDR3 sequence: CSVGGYGYTF. The CDR3 DNA sequence: TGCAGCGTCGGTGGGTATGGCTACACCTTC.

The V gene is TRBV3-1 (or the pseudogene TRBV3-2), the J gene TRBJ2-5, with a tentative D call TRBD2 (6 bases). From germline, CDR1 is LGHDT and CDR2 YNNKEL (reference sequence). With 5 bases removed from V and 7 bases from J, the gap between germline ends came to 14 bases. The CDR3 covers 13 residues. In nucleotides, the CDR3 is TGTGCCAGCAGCGCGGACGGGAGTAGGACCCAGTACTTC. Amino acid sequence: CASSADGSRTQYF.

This chain uses TRBV9 with TRBJ2-3; the match to TRBD2 covers 12 bases. Germline V gene sequence: CDR1 SGDLS, CDR2 YYNGEE. V dropped 4 bases and J dropped 0; count of bases not matched to a gene: 9. The CDR3 loop spans 18 amino acids. The CDR3 is CASSSRWTSGTSTDTQYF. The CDR3 DNA reads as TGTGCCAGCAGCTCCCGTTGGACTAGCGGGACTAGCACAGATACGCAGTATTTT.

This chain connects TRBV6-5 to TRBJ1-3, with 10 bases lining up with TRBD1. Germline CDR1 reads MNHEY; CDR2 reads SVGAGI. The CDR3 has 15 amino acids. V lost 4 bases to trimming and J lost 3 bases; unmatched junction nucleotides: 3. The chain's CDR3 is CASSSTGGSGNTIYF. CDR3 bases: TGTGCCAGCAGTTCGACAGGGGGCAGTGGAAACACCATATATTTT.

The chain uses TRBV5-6 and TRBJ2-7; possibly TRBD1 for D (6 bases). Trimming stripped 6 bases from V and 2 bases from J, with 15 bases between. Germline V gene data show CDR1 as SGHDT and CDR2 as YYEEEE. The CDR3 spans 14 residues. The DNA of the CDR3 is TGTGCCAGCATTTTAGGGGGTACTACCTACGAGCAGTACTTC. It encodes CASILGGTTYEQYF.

This chain uses TRBV9 with TRBJ1-1; TRBD1 is a possible D gene (5 bases). Germline V gene sequence: CDR1 SGDLS, CDR2 YYNGEE. Trimming stripped 2 bases from V and 2 bases from J, with 10 bases between. This CDR3 is 14 amino acids long. CDR3 protein: CASSVGRINTEAFF. In DNA form, the CDR3 reads TGTGCCAGCAGCGTGGGACGGATTAACACTGAAGCTTTCTTT.

V gene TRBV5-4 combines with J gene TRBJ2-7, with 7 bases matching TRBD1. Trimming at V came to 4 bases and at J to 11 bases, leaving 9 bases not matched to a gene. Germline-derived CDR1 and CDR2 are SGHNT and YYREEE (reference sequence). The CDR3 runs to 12 residues. The CDR3 sequence is CASSATRDREYF. The DNA for the CDR3 is TGTGCCAGCAGCGCTACCCGGGACAGAGAGTACTTC.

The chain uses TRBV4-2 and TRBJ1-2; unclear D gene. This CDR3 has 12 residues. Per germline, CDR1 LGHNA and CDR2 YNFKEQ. V gave up 4 bases and J gave up 7 bases, with 10 bases separating them. In DNA form, the CDR3 reads TGTGCCAGCAGCCGAGAGCAGCGTGGCTACACCTTC. Protein: CASSREQRGYTF.

The chain recombines TRBV5-1 with TRBJ2-1; possible D gene TRBD2, 5 bases. Germline assignment: CDR1 SGHRS and CDR2 YFSETQ. The CDR3 covers 13 residues. Trimming took 0 bases from V and 5 from J, leaving 6 bases between them. The CDR3: CASSLAGNNEQFF. The CDR3 nucleotides are TGCGCCAGCAGCTTGGCCGGGAACAATGAGCAGTTCTTC.

A remark on this clone: Other DNA sequences in this specimen translate into the identical CDR3. The rearrangement joins TRBV7-9 to TRBJ1-6; unclear D gene. CDR1 is SEHNR, CDR2 FQNEAQ, per germline (reference sequence). CDR3 length: 14 residues. Trimming stripped 6 bases from V and 0 bases from J, with 6 bases between. CDR3 in amino acids: CASSQSSYNSPLHF. The DNA for the CDR3 is TGTGCCAGCAGTCAAAGCTCCTATAATTCACCCCTCCACTTT.

J is TRBJ1-4 and V is TRBV18, with a possible D match to TRBD1 (5 bases). V was trimmed by 4 bases and J by 0 bases, leaving 9 bases between them. Per germline, CDR1 KGHSH and CDR2 LQKENI. This CDR3 contains 15 residues. This CDR3 is CASSRQGPTNEKLFF. DNA of the CDR3: TGTGCCAGCTCACGGCAGGGACCAACTAATGAAAAACTGTTTTTT.

The CDR3 sequence: CASSRTDLSYEQYF. The DNA for the CDR3 is TGTGCCAGTAGTAGGACAGACCTCTCCTACGAGCAGTACTTC. J is TRBJ2-7 and V is TRBV19; D is perhaps TRBD1 (6 bases). Per the germline V gene, CDR1 is LNHDA and CDR2 is SQIVND (reference sequence). CDR3 length: 14 residues. Trimming pared 4 bases from V and 0 bases from J, leaving 10 bases between.

The chain recombines TRBV28 with TRBJ2-7, with 13 bases aligning to TRBD2. Germline V gene lookup returns CDR1 MDHEN and CDR2 SYDVKM. V lost 8 bases, J lost 5 bases, and 3 bases stayed unmatched. CDR3 length: 13 residues. The CDR3 sequence: CASGGLAGHEQYF. CDR3 nucleotides: TGTGCCAGCGGGGGACTAGCGGGGCACGAGCAGTACTTC.

The V and J genes are TRBV6-5 and TRBJ2-7, with D unclear. The V end lost 6 bases, the J end lost 6 bases, and 18 bases lay between the germline ends. This CDR3 region has 14 residues. Germline V gene lookup returns CDR1 MNHEY and CDR2 SVGAGI. In nucleotides, the CDR3 is TGTGCCAGCAGCCTCCTTGATCGATGGAGCGAGCAGTACTTC. This codes for CASSLLDRWSEQYF.

The chain is built from TRBV29-1 and TRBJ2-5; D is perhaps TRBD2 (6 bases). The CDR3 is 14 residues long. The V end was cut by 1 base, the J end by 1 base, with 10 bases between. Germline-derived CDR1 and CDR2 are SQVTM and ANQGSEA. The CDR3 DNA follows: TGCAGCGTTGAAGGCGGGGAGCTCCAAGAGACCCAGTACTTC. Translation gives CSVEGGELQETQYF.

The table lists this clone with a few counts. The chain recombines TRBV28 with TRBJ1-5, with D maybe TRBD1 (6 bases). CDR3 length equals 14 residues. Germline values: CDR1 MDHEN, CDR2 SYDVKM. Between the trimmed V and J ends, which lost 5 bases and 7 bases, there was a span of 15 bases. CDR3 in DNA: TGTGCCAGCAGTCGGTCGGGGGGCATCCAGCCCCAGCATTTT. Translation gives CASSRSGGIQPQHF.

V and J are TRBV28 and TRBJ2-7, with D unresolved. Germline-derived CDR1 and CDR2 are MDHEN and SYDVKM. The V and J ends lost 8 bases and 4 bases respectively, with 15 bases between them. This CDR3 spans 13 amino acids. CDR3 sequence reads: CASLGVRLYEQYF. CDR3 nucleotide sequence: TGTGCCAGCCTTGGGGTGCGGCTATACGAGCAGTACTTC.

The chain couples TRBV27 to TRBJ2-7; 14 bases agree with TRBD2. The germline V gene encodes CDR1 MNHEY and CDR2 SMNVEV (reference sequence). This CDR3 is 18 amino acids long. Losses at the gene ends were 3 bases for V and 3 bases for J; bases not matched to a gene: 10. Here the CDR3 reads CASSFNLPGLAGGYEQYF. DNA for the CDR3: TGTGCCAGCAGTTTTAATCTTCCCGGACTAGCGGGAGGCTACGAGCAGTACTTC.